This TCR beta chain came from a study of regulatory T cells in long-lasting Graves disease (dated by TCRdb to the early 2020s). About the investigation overall: Newly diagnosed Graves' disease patients had taken antithyroid drugs for less than 3 months. This study used TCR sequencing and RNA sequencing of peripheral blood to compare persistent Graves' disease patients against newly diagnosed Graves' disease patients. The study was registered as a clinical trial and conducted in China. TCR sequencing covered around 13 persistent and roughly 20 newly diagnosed Graves' disease patients, around 33 samples in total. General findings and caveats noted by the study authors: The authors acknowledged the small sample size as a limitation that may reduce accuracy. Sequencing and analysis were limited to the TCR beta chain. Persistent patients shared more public clonotypes among themselves (around 2,700) than newly diagnosed patients did (more than 850). Persistent Graves' disease patients showed lower TCR Shannon entropy and fewer highly expanded clones than newly diagnosed patients, suggesting clonal expansion. Persistent disease showed preferential use of TRBV28, TRBJ1-2 and TRBJ2-5, whereas newly diagnosed disease favored TRBV20-1 and TRBJ2-1. Peripheral blood alone was examined, since thyroid tissue, which constituted the primary lesion, could not be accessed.

Explained via the paper, the time point label denotes: newly diagnosed GD, antithyroid drugs for less than 3 months. For both TCR sequencing and RNA sequencing, RNA was extracted from PBMCs using TRIzol. Graves' disease was diagnosed according to American Thyroid Association guidelines. The patients came from an endocrinology department in Xi'an, China. Each patient gave roughly 10 milliliters of peripheral blood, collected in an EDTA anticoagulant tube. Ficoll Paque Plus density gradient separation was used to isolate PBMCs, and no further T cell sorting was performed. An Agilent 2100 Bioanalyzer and agarose gel were used to check RNA quality, while a NanoDrop 2000 measured RNA concentration. In this sample, this clonotype turned up a few times. No cognate antigen has been identified for it. Base qualities are not provided; no much larger clone lies one nucleotide away. The CDR3, from cysteine to phenylalanine, totals 13 residues. Only the CDR3 region is kept as DNA, spanning 39 bases read in frame from base 1. The junction shows trimming of 3 bases on V and 3 bases on J, and the gene matches do not reach 1 base of it. The germline V gene (reference sequence) gives CDR1 as LNHDA and CDR2 as SQIVND.

Library preparation used multiplex PCR. Sequencing used an Illumina HiSeq 4000. iRepertoire HTBI primers and Arm-PCR amplification of CDR3 regions were used to construct TCR beta libraries. PCR products were gel purified before sequencing. The paper's processing steps were these. Across samples, about 63 TRBV and 15 or so TRBJ segments were identified and used for gene usage analysis of CDR3 amino acid clonotypes. COPE and FqMerger were used to merge the filtered high-quality paired reads into contigs. BLAST was used to align contigs to the IMGT TRBV, TRBD and TRBJ reference genes, and CDR3 was defined following IMGT. Any clonotype with a frequency above 0.1% was classified as a highly expanded clone. Shannon entropy served as the measure of repertoire diversity, while the Gini coefficient captured V-J evenness. Public clonotypes were defined as clonotypes shared by more than one individual. The public reads were run again by TCRdb, first through fastp at Q25 and then through MiXCR, and only productive beta chains were kept. Rows are unified per CDR3 protein, each entry keeping the most common DNA and genes. Here the V and J calls rest on TCRdb's processing, not on the authors' analysis. Present in this sample are 500,000 or so distinct CDR3 sequences, 15% to 20% of which were seen just once. The ten largest clones capture 25% of the sample.

These data also featured in a second study, about T cells in Graves' hyperthyroidism and ophthalmopathy. As that second study puts it: Stable Graves' hyperthyroidism was defined as the absence of progression to ophthalmopathy over 18 months of follow-up. The hyperthyroidism patients were between 18 and 65 years old and newly diagnosed, with a disease duration of less than 2 months. Exclusion was applied to patients with uncontrolled infections, other autoimmune diseases, pregnancy or lactation. Diagnoses relied on clinical symptoms, serum thyroxine and TRAb, thyroid ultrasound and orbital computed tomography. The TCR CDR3 was subjected to a first round of RT-PCR using the HTBI primer set and the Qiagen OneStep RT-PCR kit. Most expanded thyroid clonotypes (frequency above 0.001) were also detected in blood, a finding suggesting that blood repertoires may reflect thyroid immune responses. A 13 V-J signature model separated ophthalmopathy from stable hyperthyroidism, with over 85% sensitivity and about 81% specificity in cross-validation and 80%/75% in testing. During validation, the model predicted progression to ophthalmopathy a median of roughly 7.1 months ahead of onset, with almost 71% sensitivity and around 72% specificity. A discovery cohort of about 100 patients, about 44 with Graves' ophthalmopathy and about 58 with stable Graves' hyperthyroidism, was used to find distinguishing TCR V-J signatures. Whether ophthalmopathy could be predicted prospectively was tested in an independent validation cohort made up of under 20 hyperthyroidism patients plus 17 patients who later progressed to ophthalmopathy. The 100 discovery patients were randomly split 7:3 into training and test sets. In addition, the study compared T-cell repertoires in thyroid tissue and in blood from six Graves' hyperthyroidism patients. After blood sampling, hyperthyroidism patients were treated with methimazole at a starting dose of 30 mg daily, and ophthalmopathy patients were treated with high-dose intravenous methylprednisolone. Libraries were constructed in a second round of multiplex PCR, after which size selection and purification were carried out. Libraries were sequenced paired-end with 100 bp reads on an Illumina HiSeq2000. SOAPnuke was used to process the raw data, throwing out any read that contained adapters or uncalled bases, had a mean Phred below 15, or lacked an exact constant-primer or identifier match. High-quality paired reads were merged with COPE v1.2.5, and unique nucleotide sequences were defined as clonotypes. Clonotypes were aligned to IMGT TRBV, TRBD and TRBJ reference segments using MiTCR v1.1. The analysis included only V-J combinations with a frequency above 0.0001, which together covered more than 99% of the repertoires. A TCS score was defined as the ratio between F50 (clonal expansion) and ExV (chaos), using BLOSUM62-based TCRdist between CDR3 peptides within each V-J. Welch's t-statistics and random forest reduced around 520 V-J features to around 14, which were used in a naive Bayes classifier (R e1071). No statistical method was used to set the sample size in advance, and investigators knew the group allocation. The paper describes TCR Vbeta CDR3 sequencing of 135 peripheral blood samples, made up of 43 ophthalmopathy patients, 70 to 80 hyperthyroidism patients and some 17 progressor patients.

This sequence was found in a woman aged 35-65 years with Graves disease. Donor details come from another sample of the same person, matched by shared clones. The material sequenced was peripheral blood mononuclear cells (PBMCs), taken at new diagnosis, from a patient treated with antithyroid drugs. The rearranged chain carries TRBV19 and TRBJ1-1; 7 of the junction bases match TRBD1. Here the CDR3 is given as CASSMQGDTEAFF. The nucleotides are TGTGCCAGTAGTATGCAGGGGGACACTGAAGCTTTCTTT.